Reported below is one T cell receptor (beta chain). Its antigen remains unknown. Germline lookup yields CDR1 GTSNPN and CDR2 SVGIG (reference sequence). Deletions cut 2 bases from V and 8 bases from J, with 12 bases between. This CDR3 is 12 amino acids long. This record belongs to a study of CD8+ T cells in alopecia areata. Findings and limits, study-wide: Scalp sequencing also captures normal skin's resident alphabeta T cells. Mice gave a clearer picture of TCR sharing than patients did, possibly for HLA-related reasons.

Reverse transcribed after extraction, RNA yielded cDNA as the sequencing template. Sequenced by immunoSEQ multiplex PCR; TCRdb stores in-frame clones only, minus some. Of 130,000 to 150,000 clones in the sample, approximately 50% are singletons; the top ten hold roughly 0.99%. This chain connects TRBV30 to TRBJ1-2; TRBD1 is a possible D gene (6 bases). The source was CD4+ T cells sorted from blood, collected at week 0. This TCR was sampled from a human donor with alopecia areata. Written as DNA, the CDR3 is TGTGCCTGGAGTCAAAACAGGGACGGCTACACCTTC. Residues: CAWSQNRDGYTF.